Shown below are 29 T cell receptor beta chains from a single sample sequenced in a study of cytomegalovirus exposure and HLA in healthy donors. The PCR contained 60 Vbeta and 13 Jbeta primers. TCRdb keeps only in-frame clones here, not all; method: immunoSEQ multiplex PCR. Its clone listing holds 120,000 or so clones. Sequencing used PBMCs. The receptors come from a man between 18 and 35 years old in good health and CMV-seronegative.

The chain couples TRBV12-5 to TRBJ1-1; D might be TRBD1 (6 bases). V shed 0 bases and J shed 1 base, with 15 bases lying between them. This CDR3 comprises 17 residues. Germline V CDR1 and CDR2: LGHNT, FRNRAP. CDR3: CASGLVKLGHRNTEAFF. The CDR3 DNA follows: TGTGCTAGTGGTTTGGTAAAGTTGGGACATCGGAACACTGAAGCTTTCTTT. Full variable domain (remainder filled in from reference TRBV12-5 and TRBJ1-1): DARVTQTPRHKVTEMGQEVTMRCQPILGHNTVFWYRQTMMQGLELLAYFRNRAPLDDSGMPKDRFSAEMPDATLATLKIQPSEPRDSAVYFCASGLVKLGHRNTEAFFGQGTRLTVV.

The rearrangement links TRBV28 to TRBJ1-3; D gene unclear. The CDR3 runs 13 residues. CDR1 and CDR2 from the germline V gene are MDHEN and SYDVKM. The ends were cut back, 10 bases at V and 2 bases at J, with 12 bases in the middle. The CDR3 reads CATHVGPGNTIYF. CDR3 nucleotides: TGTGCCACCCACGTTGGGCCTGGAAACACCATATATTTT.

V usage is TRBV9 and J usage is TRBJ2-3; 10 nucleotides match TRBD2. Germline CDR1 reads SGDLS; CDR2 reads YYNGEE. The V and J ends lost 2 bases and 4 bases, in that order; junction bases with no gene match: 16. This CDR3 has 19 amino acids. CDR3 in DNA: TGTGCCAGCAGCGTGTCCCTAGCGGGAGTCAATTCGGGGCCAGATACGCAGTATTTT. Its translation: CASSVSLAGVNSGPDTQYF.

The gene calls are TRBV7-9 and TRBJ2-3; 10 bases agree with TRBD2. Germline loops: CDR1 SEHNR, CDR2 FQNEAQ (reference sequence). This CDR3 spans 17 amino acids. V trimming: 6 bases; J trimming: 6 bases; junction bases outside the gene matches: 15. In nucleotides, the CDR3 is TGTGCCAGCAGACATCTGAGGAGCGGGGGGGCCCCGGATACGCAGTATTTT. Amino acid sequence: CASRHLRSGGAPDTQYF.

The V and J genes are TRBV9 and TRBJ1-1; possible D gene TRBD1, 6 bases. V lost 0 bases to trimming and J lost 4 bases, with 13 bases between them. This CDR3 is 15 amino acids long. Germline loops: CDR1 SGDLS, CDR2 YYNGEE. The DNA for the CDR3 is TGTGCCAGCAGCGTAGACGGGGGCGGGAGCACTGAAGCTTTCTTT. Amino acids: CASSVDGGGSTEAFF.

Here the CDR3 reads CASRKEAMGKNIQYF. The CDR3 nucleotides are TGCGCCAGCAGGAAAGAGGCGATGGGCAAAAACATTCAGTACTTC. J is TRBJ2-4 and V is TRBV5-1, with D unclear. V dropped 5 bases and J dropped 3 bases, with 15 bases sitting between them. CDR1 is SGHRS and CDR2 is YFSETQ in the germline V gene. There are 15 residues in the CDR3.

As regards this clone: Compared with germline, one end of the junction differs, possibly owing to a read error. This sample also contains other DNA sequences that code for the same CDR3. This chain connects TRBV12-5 to TRBJ1-1; D uncertain. The CDR3 contains 13 residues. Germline V gene lookup returns CDR1 LGHNT and CDR2 FRNRAP. The CDR3 nucleotides are TGTGCTAGTGGTTCTGGAGGCAACACTGAAGCCTTCTTT. The encoded protein is CASGSGGNTEAFF. The entire variable domain, with the rest obtained from reference TRBV12-5 and TRBJ1-1, is as follows: DARVTQTPRHKVTEMGQEVTMRCQPILGHNTVFWYRQTMMQGLELLAYFRNRAPLDDSGMPKDRFSAEMPDATLATLKIQPSEPRDSAVYFCASGSGGNTEAFFGQGTRLTVV.

The V call is TRBV7-9, the J call TRBJ1-2; 10 bases fit TRBD1. Germline assignment: CDR1 SEHNR and CDR2 FQNEAQ (reference sequence). The CDR3 consists of 15 residues. V lost 3 bases, J lost 6 bases, and 7 bases stayed unmatched. Here the CDR3 reads CASSLAEGTGDGYTF. The CDR3, as DNA: TGTGCCAGCAGCTTGGCCGAGGGGACAGGGGATGGCTACACCTTC.

The chain joins TRBV2 to TRBJ2-7; D is perhaps TRBD1 (5 bases). Between the trimmed V and J ends, which lost 6 bases and 2 bases, there was a span of 14 bases. The CDR3 length is 14 residues. Germline assignment: CDR1 SNHLY and CDR2 FYNNEI. CDR3 residues: CASRTPRATYEQYF. For the CDR3, the DNA is TGTGCCAGCAGAACCCCCAGGGCAACCTACGAGCAGTACTTC.

This chain uses TRBV4-1 with TRBJ1-1; D gene unclear. Germline-derived CDR1 and CDR2 are MGHRA and YSYEKL. The length of the CDR3 is 11 residues. Trimming removed 8 bases from V and 1 base from J, with 5 bases in between. This CDR3 reads CASQSNTEAFF. The CDR3 nucleotides are TGCGCCAGCCAGTCGAACACTGAAGCTTTCTTT.

The CDR3 region has the DNA TGTGCCAGCAGCCGCCCCGGGGGTAGCAATCAGCCCCAGCATTTT. It translates to CASSRPGGSNQPQHF. The chain employs TRBV6-6 and TRBJ1-5, with D maybe TRBD1 (5 bases). CDR3 length: 15 amino acids. V lost 6 bases, J lost 0 bases, and 12 bases lay in between. Looked up from germline, CDR1 is MNHNY and CDR2 is SVGAGI (reference sequence).

The rearrangement joins TRBV7-9 to TRBJ2-5; D possibly corresponds to TRBD1 (5 bases). Gene TRBJ2-7 matches the end of the DNA better, so the J call may be wrong. This CDR3 region has 14 residues. Germline values: CDR1 SEHNR, CDR2 FQNEAQ (reference sequence). Written as DNA, the CDR3 is TGTGCCAGCAGCTATACCCTGGGGCCTTACGAGCAGTACTTC. It codes for CASSYTLGPYEQYF.

To note about this clone: Sequence at one end of the junction differs from germline and may be a read error. The chain joins TRBV9 to TRBJ2-7, with 12 bases identical to TRBD1. The germline gives CDR1 SGDLS, CDR2 YYNGEE. This CDR3 contains 14 residues. The CDR3 nucleotides are TGTGCCAGCAGCGCCGGGACAGGGGGCTACGAGCAGTGCTTC. Residues: CASSAGTGGYEQCF.

V usage is TRBV27 and J usage is TRBJ2-1, with TRBD2 identical over 7 bases. The CDR3 is 13 amino acids. Germline loops: CDR1 MNHEY, CDR2 SMNVEV (reference sequence). The ends lost 10 bases at V and 4 bases at J; junction bases unmatched: 7. CDR3 DNA sequence: TGTGCCACCCGTAGGGACTATTACAATGAGCAGTTCTTC. Translation gives CATRRDYYNEQFF.

The gene calls are TRBV6-1 and TRBJ2-3, with a possible D match to TRBD1 (6 bases). The germline CDR1 and CDR2 sequences are MNHNS and SASEGT. The CDR3 totals 12 residues. The V and J ends lost 6 bases and 6 bases respectively, with 10 bases between them. CDR3 residues: CASRAQGDTQYF. In DNA, the CDR3 is TGTGCCAGCAGAGCGCAGGGGGATACGCAGTATTTT.

The chain joins TRBV19 to TRBJ1-5; 7 bases are a match to TRBD1. From germline, CDR1 is LNHDA and CDR2 SQIVND (reference sequence). This CDR3 contains 12 residues. V shed 4 bases and J 6 bases; nucleotides not matched to a gene: 0. The CDR3 here is CASSRTGQPQHF. Written as DNA, the CDR3 is TGTGCCAGTAGTAGGACAGGTCAGCCCCAGCATTTT.

The chain joins TRBV30 to TRBJ1-6; TRBD1 might be the D (5 bases). With 7 bases removed from V and 4 bases from J, the gap between germline ends came to 8 bases. From germline, CDR1 is GTSNPN and CDR2 SVGIG (reference sequence). This CDR3 comprises 12 residues. CDR3 region: CASRTYNSPLHF. Written as DNA, the CDR3 is TGTGCCTCGAGGACATATAATTCACCCCTCCACTTT.

The V gene is TRBV21-1, the J gene TRBJ1-1. TRBV21-1 is listed as a pseudogene. This CDR3 is built from 16 residues. CDR3 loop: CASSKRDKGESTEAFF. In nucleotides, the CDR3 is TGTGCCAGCAGCAAACGGGATAAGGGTGAGAGCACTGAAGCTTTCTTT.

The V gene is TRBV18, the J gene TRBJ2-7, with TRBD1 as a possible D gene (6 bases). The V end was cut by 3 bases, the J end by 7 bases, with 13 bases between. The CDR3 runs to 13 residues. Germline assignment: CDR1 KGHSH and CDR2 LQKENI. The CDR3 DNA reads as TGTGCCAGCTCACCTGGACAGTCCCGGGAGCAGTACTTC. Translating it yields CASSPGQSREQYF.

V and J are TRBV5-6 and TRBJ2-7, with 7 bases that match TRBD2. This CDR3 is 14 amino acids long. In germline, CDR1 is SGHDT, CDR2 YYEEEE. V shed 5 bases, J shed 0 bases, and the junction held 5 bases outside the gene matches. The chain's CDR3 is CASSLAATSYEQYF. As DNA, the CDR3 is TGTGCCAGCAGTCTAGCGGCAACCTCCTACGAGCAGTACTTC.

The chain couples TRBV2 to TRBJ2-2, with D tentatively TRBD1 (6 bases). This CDR3 spans 16 amino acids. V was cut by 5 bases and J by 0 bases, with 13 bases left in between. CDR1 and CDR2 from the germline V gene are SNHLY and FYNNEI. CDR3 protein: CASSRDILSNTGELFF. The CDR3 DNA reads as TGTGCCAGCAGTCGGGACATACTATCGAACACCGGGGAGCTGTTTTTT.

Regarding this clone: Its ends do not fully match the called genes, so a read error is possible. The chain is built from TRBV4-1 and TRBJ2-7; 7 positions agree with TRBD1. Looked up from germline, CDR1 is MGHRA and CDR2 is YSYEKL. This CDR3 is built from 17 residues. CDR3 nucleotide sequence: TGCGCCAACAGCCAAGAGGGAAAGGGGGCTTTAGCCTACGAGCAGTACTTC. Its translation is CANSQEGKGALAYEQYF.

V is TRBV20-1 and J is TRBJ2-1; D not resolved. The CDR3 consists of 10 residues. The V gene lost 6 bases and the J gene lost 6 bases, with 6 bases spanning the gap. CDR1 and CDR2 from the germline V gene are DFQATT and SNEGSKA (reference sequence). The CDR3 loop is CSASSNEQFF. The CDR3 nucleotides are TGCAGTGCAAGCTCCAATGAGCAGTTCTTC.

V is TRBV7-9 and J is TRBJ2-1, with TRBD1 as a possible D gene (5 bases). The CDR3 length is 15 residues. Germline CDR1 reads SEHNR; CDR2 reads FQNEAQ (reference sequence). The V gene lost 7 bases and the J gene lost 4 bases, with 17 bases spanning the gap. In nucleotides, the CDR3 is TGTGCCAGCATTTATAGGGGTGGTTTTTACAATGAGCAGTTCTTC. Protein: CASIYRGGFYNEQFF.

The rearrangement joins TRBV7-2 to TRBJ2-1, with 12 bases aligning to TRBD2. J was trimmed by 5 bases and V by 7 bases; bases with no gene match: 6. The germline CDR1 and CDR2 sequences are SGHTA and FQGNSA. CDR3 size: 15 residues. The CDR3 DNA sequence: TGTGCCAGCACCCTCACTAGCGGGAGGAACAATGAGCAGTTCTTC. It codes for CASTLTSGRNNEQFF.

The CDR3 bases are TGTGCCAGCACCCTAGATCCGTTAAACACTGAAGCTTTCTTT. This translates into CASTLDPLNTEAFF. This chain uses TRBV28 with TRBJ1-1; D ambiguous. The germline V and J ends were trimmed by 7 bases and 2 bases, with 14 bases remaining between them. Germline values: CDR1 MDHEN, CDR2 SYDVKM. This CDR3 is 14 amino acids long.

This rearrangement joins TRBV2 to TRBJ2-3, with 10 nucleotides matching TRBD1. J gave up 6 bases and V 11 bases, and 17 bases lay outside the gene matches. The CDR3 has 16 residues. Germline V CDR1 and CDR2: SNHLY, FYNNEI. This chain's CDR3 is CAALLRDRGLGDTQYF. CDR3 bases: TGTGCCGCTTTGCTCCGGGACAGGGGATTGGGTGATACGCAGTATTTT.

The V gene is TRBV6-5, the J gene TRBJ1-1; TRBD1 matches at 7 bases. The V gene's germline CDR1 is MNHEY and CDR2 SVGAGI. V shed 6 bases and J 7 bases; nucleotides not matched to a gene: 11. The CDR3 is 14 amino acids. CDR3 protein: CASSLDRVAREAFF. The DNA of the CDR3 is TGTGCCAGCAGCCTCGACAGGGTTGCTCGTGAAGCTTTCTTT.

The V gene is TRBV6-5, the J gene TRBJ1-1; TRBD1 matches 9 bases. The germline V gene encodes CDR1 MNHEY and CDR2 SVGAGI. V shed 6 bases and J 3 bases; nucleotides not matched to a gene: 5. CDR3 size: 14 residues. The CDR3 DNA is TGTGCCAGCAGCCCTCGGGACAGGGACACTGAAGCTTTCTTT. This codes for CASSPRDRDTEAFF.